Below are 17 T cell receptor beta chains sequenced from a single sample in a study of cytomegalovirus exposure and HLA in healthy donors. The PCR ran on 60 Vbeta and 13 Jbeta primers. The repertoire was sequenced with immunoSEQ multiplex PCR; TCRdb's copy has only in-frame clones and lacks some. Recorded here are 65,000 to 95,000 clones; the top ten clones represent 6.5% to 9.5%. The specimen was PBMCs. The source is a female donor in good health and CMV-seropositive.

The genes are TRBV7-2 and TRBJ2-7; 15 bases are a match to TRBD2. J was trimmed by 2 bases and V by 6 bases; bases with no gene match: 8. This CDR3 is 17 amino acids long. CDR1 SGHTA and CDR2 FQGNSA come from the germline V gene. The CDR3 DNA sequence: TGTGCCAGCAGGGCTGGACTAGCGGGAGGGCCCGCCTACGAGCAGTACTTC. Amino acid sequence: CASRAGLAGGPAYEQYF.

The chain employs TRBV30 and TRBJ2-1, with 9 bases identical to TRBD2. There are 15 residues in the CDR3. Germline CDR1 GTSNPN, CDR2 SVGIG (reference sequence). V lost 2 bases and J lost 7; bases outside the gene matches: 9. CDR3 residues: CAWSLSAGGINEQFF. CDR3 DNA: TGTGCCTGGAGTCTCTCCGCGGGAGGGATAAATGAGCAGTTCTTC.

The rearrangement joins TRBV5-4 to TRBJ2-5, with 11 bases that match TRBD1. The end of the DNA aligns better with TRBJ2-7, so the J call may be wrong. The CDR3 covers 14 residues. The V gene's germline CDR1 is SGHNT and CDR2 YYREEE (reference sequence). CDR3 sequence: CASSLGTGGYEQYF. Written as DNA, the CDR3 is TGTGCCAGCAGCCTAGGGACAGGGGGTTACGAGCAGTACTTC.

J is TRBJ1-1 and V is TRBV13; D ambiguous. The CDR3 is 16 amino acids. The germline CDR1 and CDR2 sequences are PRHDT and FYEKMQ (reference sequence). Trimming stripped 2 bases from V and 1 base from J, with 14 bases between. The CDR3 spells CASSLHRVGGNTEAFF. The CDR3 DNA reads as TGTGCCAGCAGCTTACATAGAGTTGGAGGGAACACTGAAGCTTTCTTT.

The CDR3 DNA is TGCAGCGTTGTCACGCGGCAGCCGGAAGGCTACACCTTC. Translating it yields CSVVTRQPEGYTF. This rearrangement joins TRBV29-1 to TRBJ1-2, with no clear D. Germline V gene lookup returns CDR1 SQVTM and CDR2 ANQGSEA. This CDR3 has 13 amino acids. V was clipped by 4 bases and J by 8 bases, with 17 bases between them.

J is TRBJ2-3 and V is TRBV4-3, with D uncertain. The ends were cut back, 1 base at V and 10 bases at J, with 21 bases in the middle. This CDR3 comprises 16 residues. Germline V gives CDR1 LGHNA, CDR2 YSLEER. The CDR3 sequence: CASSQASLGVGSPQYF. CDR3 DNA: TGCGCCAGCAGCCAAGCCAGCCTGGGCGTGGGTTCGCCGCAGTATTTT.

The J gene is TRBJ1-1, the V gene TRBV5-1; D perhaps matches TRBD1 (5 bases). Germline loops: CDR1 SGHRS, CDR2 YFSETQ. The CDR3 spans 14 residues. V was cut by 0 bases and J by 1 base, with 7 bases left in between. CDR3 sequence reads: CASSLGGQNTEAFF. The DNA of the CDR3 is TGCGCCAGCAGCTTGGGAGGACAGAACACTGAAGCTTTCTTT.

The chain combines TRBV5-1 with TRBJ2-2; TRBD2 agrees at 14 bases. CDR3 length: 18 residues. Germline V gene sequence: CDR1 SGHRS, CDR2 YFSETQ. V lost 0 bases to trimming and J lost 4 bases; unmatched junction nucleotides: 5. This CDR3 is CASSLGLAGGPGTGELFF. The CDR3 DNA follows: TGCGCCAGCAGCTTGGGACTAGCGGGAGGGCCGGGCACCGGGGAGCTGTTTTTT.

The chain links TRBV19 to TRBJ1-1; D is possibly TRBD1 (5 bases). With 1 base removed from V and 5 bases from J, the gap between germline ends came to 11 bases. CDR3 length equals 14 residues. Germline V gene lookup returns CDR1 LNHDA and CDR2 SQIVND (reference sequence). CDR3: CASSIGAGLTEAFF. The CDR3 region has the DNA TGTGCCAGTAGTATAGGTGCAGGGTTGACTGAAGCTTTCTTT.

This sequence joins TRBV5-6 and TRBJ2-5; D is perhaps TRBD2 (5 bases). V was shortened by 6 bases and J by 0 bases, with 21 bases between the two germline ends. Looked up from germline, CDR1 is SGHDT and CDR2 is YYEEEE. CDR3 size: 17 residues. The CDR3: CASNFIGRGTHQETQYF. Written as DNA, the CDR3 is TGTGCCAGCAACTTCATAGGCCGGGGAACCCACCAAGAGACCCAGTACTTC.

The CDR3 DNA reads as TGTGCCAGCAGTTTTACCAGCGGCACAGATACGCAGTATTTT. Translating gives CASSFTSGTDTQYF. J is TRBJ2-3 and V is TRBV27; D is unclear. The CDR3 totals 14 residues. Trimming shortened V by 3 bases and J by 1 base, and 8 bases separated the two germline ends. Germline V gene sequence: CDR1 MNHEY, CDR2 SMNVEV (reference sequence).

The CDR3, as DNA: TGTGCCAGTAGTACGGGTAGCGGGGGGTCCACATACCAGTACTTC. Translated, it gives CASSTGSGGSTYQYF. V is TRBV19 and J is TRBJ2-5; 10 bases are a match to TRBD2. The CDR3 extends over 15 amino acids. V was pared by 4 bases and J by 10 bases, with 12 bases of the junction left unmatched. Germline CDR1 reads LNHDA; CDR2 reads SQIVND (reference sequence).

The DNA for the CDR3 is TGCAGCGTTCGGGGGGCGGGATACAATGAGCAGTTCTTC. Residues: CSVRGAGYNEQFF. V gene TRBV29-1 combines with J gene TRBJ2-1, with D possibly TRBD2 on 7 matching bases. This CDR3 region has 13 residues. Germline CDR1 and CDR2: SQVTM and ANQGSEA. Trimming stripped 5 bases from V and 4 bases from J, with 12 bases between.

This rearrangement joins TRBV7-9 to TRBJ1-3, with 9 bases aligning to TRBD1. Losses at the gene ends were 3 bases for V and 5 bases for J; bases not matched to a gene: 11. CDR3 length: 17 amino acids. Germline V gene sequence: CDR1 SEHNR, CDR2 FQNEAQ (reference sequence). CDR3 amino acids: CASSFTGQGEMRNTIYF. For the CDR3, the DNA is TGTGCCAGCAGCTTTACGGGACAGGGAGAGATGAGAAACACCATATATTTT. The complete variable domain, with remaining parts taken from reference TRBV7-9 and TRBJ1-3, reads DTGVSQNPRHKITKRGQNVTFRCDPISEHNRLYWYRQTLGQGPEFLTYFQNEAQLEKSRLLSDRFSAERPKGSFSTLEIQRTEQGDSAMYLCASSFTGQGEMRNTIYFGEGSWLTVV.

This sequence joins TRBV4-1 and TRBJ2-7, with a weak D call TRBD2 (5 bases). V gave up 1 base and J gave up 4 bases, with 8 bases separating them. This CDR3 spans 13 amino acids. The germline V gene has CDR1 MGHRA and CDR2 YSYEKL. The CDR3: CASSQGENYEQYF. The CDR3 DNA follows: TGCGCCAGCAGCCAAGGGGAGAATTACGAGCAGTACTTC.

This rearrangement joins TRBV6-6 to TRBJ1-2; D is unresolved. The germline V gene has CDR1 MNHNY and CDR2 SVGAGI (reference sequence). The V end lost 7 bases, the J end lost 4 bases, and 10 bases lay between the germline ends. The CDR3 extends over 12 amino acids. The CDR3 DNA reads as TGTGCCAGCACCCCAGGCAGCTATGGCTACACCTTC. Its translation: CASTPGSYGYTF.

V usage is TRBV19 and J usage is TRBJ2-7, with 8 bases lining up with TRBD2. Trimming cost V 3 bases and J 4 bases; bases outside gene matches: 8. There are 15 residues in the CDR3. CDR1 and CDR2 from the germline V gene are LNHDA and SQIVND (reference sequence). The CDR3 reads CASSMGRGGLYEQYF. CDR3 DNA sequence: TGTGCCAGTAGTATGGGCCGGGGGGGCCTGTACGAGCAGTACTTC.